This TCR beta chain was documented in a study of T cells in localized non-small cell lung cancer (dated by TCRdb to the early 2020s). In terms of the full investigation: Comparing tumors with uninvolved tumor-adjacent lungs, the study looked at the T cell repertoires of over 200 patients with early-stage NSCLC. The cohort was made up of around 240 treatment-naive NSCLC patients whose localized lung tumors had been resected. Of the NSCLC patients, fewer than 150 were male and around 99 were female, and the mean age was around 66 years.

This clone counts as large (0.1 to 1%). It has no known antigen specificity. Nothing much larger sits one base from this clone, and base qualities are not available. TCR beta CDR3 regions were sequenced from DNA using the immunoSEQ Assay. As for the authors' bioinformatics: T cell density was computed as TCR beta template counts normalized to usable DNA estimated by amplifying housekeeping genes. Richness was estimated using the preseqR package, with extrapolation to 400,000 templates for PBMC samples and to 120,000 templates for tissue samples. Clonality was taken to be one minus Pielou's evenness. Differential abundance testing on productive amino-acid clonotypes, with a minimum total count of 5 and an alpha of 0.1, was used to identify tissue-enriched TCRs. Repertoire overlap between compartments was quantified with the Jaccard Index and Morisita Overlap Index. TCR beta CDR3s were clustered by GLIPH together with public tetramer-defined viral CDR3s, and at least three viral sequences plus V-gene enrichment were required for viral motifs. TCRdb carries this immuneACCESS record with in-frame sequences only. Its versions omit some clonotypes, under half of them owing to an unresolved V gene in the studies checked, with the rest unexplained. The V and J calls and the clone size are those of that table, but D and trimming were determined from the DNA. The sample table shows about 15,000 clones, and approximately 89% are seen once. The top ten hold 27% of the sample.

At diagnosis, peripheral blood, uninvolved tumor-adjacent lung and tumor were collected and were preserved as a mix of fresh-frozen and FFPE material. For TCR repertoire profiling, the blood samples were analyzed as peripheral blood mononuclear cells. What the research found in general, with its limitations: Of the top 100 tumor clones, a median of approximately 60 were detected in paired uninvolved adjacent lung; some 28 were also among that lung's top 100. Longer overall survival was associated with higher blood T cell density, whereas shorter survival was associated with higher adjacent-lung clonality. Since the design was exploratory, TCR variables were selected using unadjusted p-values with no false-discovery rate correction. Uninvolved tumor-adjacent lung showed the highest T cell clonality, higher than tumor, which suggests more focused antigenic responses in the uninvolved tumor-adjacent lung. Because multi-region tumor sequencing was not done, intratumor heterogeneity could not be ruled out.

The TCR comes from a male donor aged 60 or over with stage II lung adenocarcinoma. Specimen: peripheral blood mononuclear cells, collected before any cancer treatment.

The sequenced DNA is TGTGCCAGCAGTTTAAGGGGGGGCACTGAAGCTTTCTTT. Translated, it reads CASSLRGGTEAFF. Recombination linked TRBV28 to TRBJ1-1, and the D gene may be TRBD1, 6 bases matching. V drops 2 bases and J drops 4 bases, leaving 8 bases in between. Reading from cysteine to phenylalanine, the CDR3 counts 13 amino acids. Only the CDR3 DNA is retained, 39 bases long and in frame from the first base. The germline V gene provides CDR1 MDHEN and CDR2 SYDVKM.